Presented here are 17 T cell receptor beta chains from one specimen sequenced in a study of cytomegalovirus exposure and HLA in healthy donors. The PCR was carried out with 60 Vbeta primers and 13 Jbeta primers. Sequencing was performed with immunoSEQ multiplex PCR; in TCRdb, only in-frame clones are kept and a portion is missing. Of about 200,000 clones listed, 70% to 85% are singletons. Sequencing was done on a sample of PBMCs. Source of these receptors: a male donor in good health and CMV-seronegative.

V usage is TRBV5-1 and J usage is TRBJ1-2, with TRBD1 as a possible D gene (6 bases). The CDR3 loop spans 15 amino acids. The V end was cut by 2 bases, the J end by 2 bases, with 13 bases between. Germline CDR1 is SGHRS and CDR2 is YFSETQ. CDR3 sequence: CASSLWAGENYGYTF. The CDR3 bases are TGCGCCAGCAGCTTATGGGCAGGGGAGAACTATGGCTACACCTTC.

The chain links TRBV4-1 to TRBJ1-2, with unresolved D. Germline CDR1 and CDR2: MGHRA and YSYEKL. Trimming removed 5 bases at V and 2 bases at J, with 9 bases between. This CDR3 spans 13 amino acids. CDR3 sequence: CASSAGNNYGYTF. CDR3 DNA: TGCGCCAGCAGCGCCGGTAACAACTATGGCTACACCTTC.

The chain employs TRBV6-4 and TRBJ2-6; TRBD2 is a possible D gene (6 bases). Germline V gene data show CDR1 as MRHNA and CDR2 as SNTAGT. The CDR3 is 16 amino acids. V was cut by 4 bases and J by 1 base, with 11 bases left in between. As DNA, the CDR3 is TGTGCCAGCAGTGCCTCGGGGAGGTCTGGGGCCAACGTCCTGACTTTC. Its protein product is CASSASGRSGANVLTF.

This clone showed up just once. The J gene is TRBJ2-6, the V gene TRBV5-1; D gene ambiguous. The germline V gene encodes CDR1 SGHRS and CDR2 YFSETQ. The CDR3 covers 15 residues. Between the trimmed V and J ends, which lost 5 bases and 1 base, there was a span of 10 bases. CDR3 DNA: TGCGCCAGCAGGCTCTCGGGTTCTGGGGCCAACGTCCTGACTTTC. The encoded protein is CASRLSGSGANVLTF.

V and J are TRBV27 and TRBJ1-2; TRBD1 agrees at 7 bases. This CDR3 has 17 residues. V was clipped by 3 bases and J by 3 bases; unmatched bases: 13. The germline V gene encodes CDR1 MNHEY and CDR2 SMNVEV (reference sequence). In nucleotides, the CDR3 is TGTGCCAGCAGTTTGGTAGGGTTGACAGGGAAAGACTATGGCTACACCTTC. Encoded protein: CASSLVGLTGKDYGYTF.

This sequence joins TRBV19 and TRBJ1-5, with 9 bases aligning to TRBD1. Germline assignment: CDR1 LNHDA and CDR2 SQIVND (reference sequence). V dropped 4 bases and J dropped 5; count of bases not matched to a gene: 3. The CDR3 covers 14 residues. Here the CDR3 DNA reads TGTGCCAGTAGTACGGACAGGGGTGATCAGCCCCAGCATTTT. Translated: CASSTDRGDQPQHF.

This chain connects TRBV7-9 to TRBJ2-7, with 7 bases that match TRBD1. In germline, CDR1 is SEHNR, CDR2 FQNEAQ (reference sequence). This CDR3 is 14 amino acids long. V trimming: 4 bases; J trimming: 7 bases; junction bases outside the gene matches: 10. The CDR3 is CASSSTGDLREQYF. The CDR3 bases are TGTGCCAGCAGCTCCACAGGGGACCTACGGGAGCAGTACTTC.

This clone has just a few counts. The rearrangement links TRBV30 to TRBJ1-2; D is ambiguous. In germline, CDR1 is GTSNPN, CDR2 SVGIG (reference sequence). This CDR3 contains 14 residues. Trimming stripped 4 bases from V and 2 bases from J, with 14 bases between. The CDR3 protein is CAWTKSPGNYGYTF. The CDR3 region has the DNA TGTGCCTGGACCAAAAGCCCAGGAAACTATGGCTACACCTTC.

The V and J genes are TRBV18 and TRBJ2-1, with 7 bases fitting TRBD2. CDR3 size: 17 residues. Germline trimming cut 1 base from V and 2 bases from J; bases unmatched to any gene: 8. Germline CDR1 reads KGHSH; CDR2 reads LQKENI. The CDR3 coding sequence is TGTGCCAGCTCACCACGGTCAGCGGGAAATGCCTACAATGAGCAGTTCTTC. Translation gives CASSPRSAGNAYNEQFF.

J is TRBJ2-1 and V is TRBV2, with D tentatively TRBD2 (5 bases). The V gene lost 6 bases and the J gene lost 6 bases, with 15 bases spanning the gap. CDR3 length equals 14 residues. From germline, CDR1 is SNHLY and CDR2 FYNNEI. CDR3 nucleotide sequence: TGTGCCAGCAGCGGCGATCGGAGGTTCAATGAGCAGTTCTTC. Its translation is CASSGDRRFNEQFF.

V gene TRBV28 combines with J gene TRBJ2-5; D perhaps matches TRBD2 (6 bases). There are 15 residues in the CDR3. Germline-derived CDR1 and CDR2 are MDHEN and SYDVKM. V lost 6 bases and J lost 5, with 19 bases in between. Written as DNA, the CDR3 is TGTGCCAGCAGGGGGCGGGACTCCCATGGGGAGACCCAGTACTTC. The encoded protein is CASRGRDSHGETQYF.

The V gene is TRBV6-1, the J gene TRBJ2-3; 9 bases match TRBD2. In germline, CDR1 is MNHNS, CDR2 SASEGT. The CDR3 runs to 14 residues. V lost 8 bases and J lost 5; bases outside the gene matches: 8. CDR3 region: CASLTLAGRDTQYF. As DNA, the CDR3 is TGTGCCAGCCTAACGCTAGCGGGACGAGATACGCAGTATTTT.

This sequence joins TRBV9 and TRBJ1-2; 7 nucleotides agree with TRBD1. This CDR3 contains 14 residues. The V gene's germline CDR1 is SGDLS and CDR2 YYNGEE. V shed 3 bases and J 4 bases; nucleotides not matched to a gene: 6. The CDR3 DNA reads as TGTGCCAGCAGCGGAGGGGGCAGGGGCTATGGCTACACCTTC. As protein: CASSGGGRGYGYTF.

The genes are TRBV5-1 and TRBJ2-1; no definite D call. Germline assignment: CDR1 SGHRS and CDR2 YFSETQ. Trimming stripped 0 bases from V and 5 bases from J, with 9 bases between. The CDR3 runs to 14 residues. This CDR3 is CASSLGPPNNEQFF. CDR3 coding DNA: TGCGCCAGCAGCTTGGGGCCACCCAACAATGAGCAGTTCTTC.

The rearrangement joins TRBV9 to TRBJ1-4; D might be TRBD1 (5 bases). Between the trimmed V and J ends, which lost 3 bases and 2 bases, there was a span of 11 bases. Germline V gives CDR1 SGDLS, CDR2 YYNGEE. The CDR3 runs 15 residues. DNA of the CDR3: TGTGCCAGCAGCGCCCCAGGGTTGACTAATGAAAAACTGTTTTTT. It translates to CASSAPGLTNEKLFF.

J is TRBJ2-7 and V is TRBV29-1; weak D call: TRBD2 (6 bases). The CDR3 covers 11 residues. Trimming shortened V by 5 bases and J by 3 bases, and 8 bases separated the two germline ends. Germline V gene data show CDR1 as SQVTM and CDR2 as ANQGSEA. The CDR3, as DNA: TGCAGCGTTCCGGGAGTCTACGAGCAGTACTTC. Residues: CSVPGVYEQYF.

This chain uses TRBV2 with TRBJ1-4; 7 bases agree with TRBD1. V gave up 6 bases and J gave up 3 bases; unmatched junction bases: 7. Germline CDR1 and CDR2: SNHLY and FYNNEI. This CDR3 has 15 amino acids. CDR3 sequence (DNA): TGTGCCAGCAGCGTAAACAGGGGTGCTAATGAAAAACTGTTTTTT. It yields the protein CASSVNRGANEKLFF. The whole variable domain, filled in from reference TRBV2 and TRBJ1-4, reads EPEVTQTPSHQVTQMGQEVILRCVPISNHLYFYWYRQILGQKVEFLVSFYNNEISEKSEIFDDQFSVERPDGSNFTLKIRSTKLEDSAMYFCASSVNRGANEKLFFGSGTQLSVL.